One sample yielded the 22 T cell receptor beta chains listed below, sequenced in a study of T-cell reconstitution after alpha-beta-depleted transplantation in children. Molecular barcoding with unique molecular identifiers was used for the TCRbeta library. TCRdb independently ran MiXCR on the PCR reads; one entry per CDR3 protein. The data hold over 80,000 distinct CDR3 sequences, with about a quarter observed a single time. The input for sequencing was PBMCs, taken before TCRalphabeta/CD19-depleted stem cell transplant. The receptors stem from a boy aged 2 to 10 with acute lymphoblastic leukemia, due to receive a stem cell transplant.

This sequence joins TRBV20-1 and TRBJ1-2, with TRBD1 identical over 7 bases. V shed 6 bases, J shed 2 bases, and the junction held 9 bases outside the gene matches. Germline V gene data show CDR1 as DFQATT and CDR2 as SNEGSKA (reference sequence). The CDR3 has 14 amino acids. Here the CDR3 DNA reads TGCAGTGCCCACGTCGCGACAGGGAACTATGGCTACACCTTC. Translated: CSAHVATGNYGYTF.

The DNA for the CDR3 is TGTGCCTGGAGCCAAACGCCCGACGATGGCTACACCTTC. Translated, it gives CAWSQTPDDGYTF. The J gene is TRBJ1-2, the V gene TRBV30; D is unclear. Trimming took 3 bases from V and 6 from J, leaving 14 bases between them. Per germline, CDR1 GTSNPN and CDR2 SVGIG (reference sequence). The CDR3 is 13 residues long.

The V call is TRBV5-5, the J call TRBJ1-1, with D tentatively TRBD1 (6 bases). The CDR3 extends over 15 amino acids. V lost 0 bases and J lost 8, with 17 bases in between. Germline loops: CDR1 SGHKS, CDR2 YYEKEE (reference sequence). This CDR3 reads CASSLGGTPREEAFF. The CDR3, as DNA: TGTGCCAGCAGCTTGGGGGGGACACCCCGCGAAGAAGCTTTCTTT. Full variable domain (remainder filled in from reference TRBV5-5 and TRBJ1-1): DAGVTQSPTHLIKTRGQQVTLRCSPISGHKSVSWYQQVLGQGPQFIFQYYEKEERGRGNFPDRFSARQFPNYSSELNVNALLLGDSALYLCASSLGGTPREEAFFGQGTRLTVV.

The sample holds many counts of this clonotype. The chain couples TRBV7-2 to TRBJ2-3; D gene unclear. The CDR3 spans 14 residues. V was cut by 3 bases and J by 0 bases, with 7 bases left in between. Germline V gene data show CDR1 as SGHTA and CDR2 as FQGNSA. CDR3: CASSLGPSTDTQYF. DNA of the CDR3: TGTGCCAGCAGCTTGGGCCCGAGCACAGATACGCAGTATTTT.

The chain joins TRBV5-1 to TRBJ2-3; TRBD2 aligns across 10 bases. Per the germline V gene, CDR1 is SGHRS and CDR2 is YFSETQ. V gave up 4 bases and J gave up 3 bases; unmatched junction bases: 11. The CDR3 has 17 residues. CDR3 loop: CASSLLPPSGRTDTQYF. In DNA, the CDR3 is TGCGCCAGCAGCCTCCTCCCCCCTAGCGGGAGAACAGATACGCAGTATTTT.

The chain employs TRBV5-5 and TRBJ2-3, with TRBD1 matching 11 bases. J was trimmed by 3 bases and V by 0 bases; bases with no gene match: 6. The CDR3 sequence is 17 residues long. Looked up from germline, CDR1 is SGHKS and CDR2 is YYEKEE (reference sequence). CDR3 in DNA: TGTGCCAGCAGCTTGGGGACAGGGGGCCGCGGAACAGATACGCAGTATTTT. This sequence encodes CASSLGTGGRGTDTQYF.

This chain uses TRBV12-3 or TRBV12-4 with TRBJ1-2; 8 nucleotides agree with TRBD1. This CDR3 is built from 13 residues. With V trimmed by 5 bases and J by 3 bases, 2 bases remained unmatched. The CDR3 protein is CASSVDRDYGYTF. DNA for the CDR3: TGTGCCAGCAGTGTGGACAGGGACTATGGCTACACCTTC.

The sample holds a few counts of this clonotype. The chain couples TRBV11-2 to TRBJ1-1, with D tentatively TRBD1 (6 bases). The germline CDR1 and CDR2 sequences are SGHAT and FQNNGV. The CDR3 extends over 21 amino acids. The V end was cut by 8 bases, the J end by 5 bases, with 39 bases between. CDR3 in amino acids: CASARSQVKAAKEGGRTEAFF. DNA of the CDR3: TGTGCCAGCGCCCGATCCCAGGTGAAGGCTGCTAAGGAAGGGGGAAGAACTGAAGCTTTCTTT.

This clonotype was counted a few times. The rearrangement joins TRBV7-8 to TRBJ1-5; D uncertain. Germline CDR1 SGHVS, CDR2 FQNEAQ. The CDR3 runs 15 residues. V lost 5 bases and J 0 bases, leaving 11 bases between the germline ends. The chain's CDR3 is CASSPGMFSNQPQHF. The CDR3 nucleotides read TGTGCCAGCAGCCCCGGGATGTTTAGCAATCAGCCCCAGCATTTT.

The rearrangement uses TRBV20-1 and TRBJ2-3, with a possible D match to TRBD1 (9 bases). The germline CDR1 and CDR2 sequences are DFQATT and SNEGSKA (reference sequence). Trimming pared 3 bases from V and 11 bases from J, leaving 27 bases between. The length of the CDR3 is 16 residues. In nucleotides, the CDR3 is TGCAGTGCTAGGAGGACAGGGGTAATTACTAGCGGAGGGCAGTATTTT. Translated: CSARRTGVITSGGQYF.

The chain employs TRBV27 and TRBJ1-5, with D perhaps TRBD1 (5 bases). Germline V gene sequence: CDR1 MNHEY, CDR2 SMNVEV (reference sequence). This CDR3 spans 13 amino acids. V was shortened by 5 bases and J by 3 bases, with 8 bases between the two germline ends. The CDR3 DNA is TGTGCCAGCAGTCAGGGTTACAATCAGCCCCAGCATTTT. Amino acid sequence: CASSQGYNQPQHF.

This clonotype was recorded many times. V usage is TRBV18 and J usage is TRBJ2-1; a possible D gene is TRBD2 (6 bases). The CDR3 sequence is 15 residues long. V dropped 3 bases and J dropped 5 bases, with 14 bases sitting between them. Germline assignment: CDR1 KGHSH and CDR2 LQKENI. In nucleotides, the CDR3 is TGTGCCAGCTCACCGGGTGGAGGGAGCAACAATGAGCAGTTCTTC. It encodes CASSPGGGSNNEQFF.

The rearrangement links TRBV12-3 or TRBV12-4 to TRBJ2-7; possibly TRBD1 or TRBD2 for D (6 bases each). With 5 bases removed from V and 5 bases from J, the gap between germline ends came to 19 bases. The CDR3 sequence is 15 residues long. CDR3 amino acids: CASSREWGADNEQYF. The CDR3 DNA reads TGTGCCAGCAGTCGTGAGTGGGGGGCCGACAACGAGCAGTACTTC.

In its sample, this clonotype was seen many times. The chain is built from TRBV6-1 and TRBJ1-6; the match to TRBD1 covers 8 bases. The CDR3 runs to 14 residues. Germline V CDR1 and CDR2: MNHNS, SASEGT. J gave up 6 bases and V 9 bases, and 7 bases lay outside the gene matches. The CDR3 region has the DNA TGTGCCAGTGACAGGGGTAGAGGTAATTCACCCCTCCACTTT. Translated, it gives CASDRGRGNSPLHF.

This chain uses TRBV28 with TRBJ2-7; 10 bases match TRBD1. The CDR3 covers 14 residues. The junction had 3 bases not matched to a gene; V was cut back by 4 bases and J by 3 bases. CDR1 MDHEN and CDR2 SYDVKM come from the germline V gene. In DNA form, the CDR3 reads TGTGCCAGCAGTTCGGACAGGGGGTTCTACGAGCAGTACTTC. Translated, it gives CASSSDRGFYEQYF.

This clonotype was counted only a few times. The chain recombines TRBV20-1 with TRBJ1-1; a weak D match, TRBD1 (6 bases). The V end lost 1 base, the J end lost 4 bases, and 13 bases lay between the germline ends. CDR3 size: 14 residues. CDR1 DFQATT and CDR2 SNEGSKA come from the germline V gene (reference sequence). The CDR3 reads CSARGDRIATEAFF. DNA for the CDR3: TGCAGTGCTAGAGGAGACAGGATCGCCACTGAAGCTTTCTTT.

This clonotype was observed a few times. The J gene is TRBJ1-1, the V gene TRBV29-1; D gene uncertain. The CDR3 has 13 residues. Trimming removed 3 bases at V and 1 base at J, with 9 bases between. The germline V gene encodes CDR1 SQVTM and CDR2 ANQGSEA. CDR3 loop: CSVDFWGNTEAFF. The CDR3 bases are TGCAGCGTTGATTTCTGGGGGAACACTGAAGCTTTCTTT.

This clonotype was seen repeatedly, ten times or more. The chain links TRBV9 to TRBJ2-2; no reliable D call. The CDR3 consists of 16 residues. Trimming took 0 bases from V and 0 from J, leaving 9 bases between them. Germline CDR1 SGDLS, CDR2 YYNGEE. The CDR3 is CASSVVVTANTGELFF. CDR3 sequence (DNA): TGTGCCAGCAGCGTAGTAGTAACGGCGAACACCGGGGAGCTGTTTTTT.

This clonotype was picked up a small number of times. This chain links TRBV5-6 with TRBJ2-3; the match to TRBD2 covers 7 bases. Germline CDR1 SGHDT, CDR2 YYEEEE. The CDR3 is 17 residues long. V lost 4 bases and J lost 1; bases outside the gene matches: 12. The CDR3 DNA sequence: TGTGCCAGCAGCGGCGTTCTAGCGGAGGGAGGCACAGATACGCAGTATTTT. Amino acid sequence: CASSGVLAEGGTDTQYF.

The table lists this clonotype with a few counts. The CDR3 DNA is TGCGCCAGCAGCCTGATGGGGACAGGGGCGATCAATGAGCAGTTCTTC. The encoded protein is CASSLMGTGAINEQFF. The J gene is TRBJ2-1, the V gene TRBV5-1; 10 bases map to TRBD1. The CDR3 covers 16 residues. V lost 4 bases and J lost 6; bases outside the gene matches: 10. Germline values: CDR1 SGHRS, CDR2 YFSETQ. The full variable domain, with the rest looked up from reference TRBV5-1 and TRBJ2-1, is KAGVTQTPRYLIKTRGQQVTLSCSPISGHRSVSWYQQTPGQGLQFLFEYFSETQRNKGNFPGRFSGRQFSNSRSEMNVSTLELGDSALYLCASSLMGTGAINEQFFGPGTRLTVL.

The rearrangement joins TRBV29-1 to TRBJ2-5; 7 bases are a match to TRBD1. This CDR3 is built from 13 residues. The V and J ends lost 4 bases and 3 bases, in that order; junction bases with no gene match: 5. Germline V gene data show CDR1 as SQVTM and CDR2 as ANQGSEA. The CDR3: CSVAGQSKETQYF. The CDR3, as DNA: TGCAGCGTTGCGGGACAGAGTAAAGAGACCCAGTACTTC.

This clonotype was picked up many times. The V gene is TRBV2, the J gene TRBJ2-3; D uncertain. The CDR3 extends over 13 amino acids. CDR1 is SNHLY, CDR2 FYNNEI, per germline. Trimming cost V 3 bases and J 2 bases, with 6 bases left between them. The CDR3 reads CASSDFITDTQYF. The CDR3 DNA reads TGTGCCAGCAGTGACTTTATCACAGATACGCAGTATTTT. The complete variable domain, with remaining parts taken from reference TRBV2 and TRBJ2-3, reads EPEVTQTPSHQVTQMGQEVILRCVPISNHLYFYWYRQILGQKVEFLVSFYNNEISEKSEIFDDQFSVERPDGSNFTLKIRSTKLEDSAMYFCASSDFITDTQYFGPGTRLTVL.